This TCR beta chain was identified in a study of T cell responses to AZD1222 COVID-19 vaccine. This CDR3 region has 13 residues. Per the germline V gene, CDR1 is SNHLY and CDR2 is FYNNEI. V shed 6 bases and J shed 2 bases, with 11 bases lying between them. Assay: immunoSEQ multiplex PCR; the TCRdb copy retains only in-frame clones and omits some. The sample shows 140,000 to 150,000 clones, roughly nine tenths of them seen only once. Worth noting for this clone: No antigen is known for it.

General study points: Sampling that yielded the repertoires occurred only after the peak T cell response. Spike-specific TCR breadth rose after two AZD1222 doses, and depth rose as well.

The input for sequencing was peripheral blood, taken on day 0 of AZD1222 vaccination. The sequence was collected from an adult in good health. The chain couples TRBV2 to TRBJ2-7; D is perhaps TRBD1 or TRBD2 (5 bases each). Written as DNA, the CDR3 is TGTGCCAGCAGGAGGGACGGTACCTACGAGCAGTACTTC. Translated: CASRRDGTYEQYF.